The TCR beta chain described here comes from a study of OX40 agonist ivuxolimab in advanced cancers. Repertoires were generated with immunoSEQ multiplex PCR, while TCRdb's copy carries only in-frame clones and drops some. The sample lists about 40,000 clones, roughly 80% occurring once. CDR3 length: 16 residues. The V and J ends lost 0 bases and 1 base respectively, with 13 bases between them. The germline CDR1 and CDR2 sequences are SGHDN and FVKESK. The sample here was CD4+ or CD8+ T cells sorted from blood, taken in a trial of the OX40 agonist ivuxolimab. The chain combines TRBV14 with TRBJ2-7, with a weak D call TRBD1 (7 bases). The source of this sequence is an adult with an advanced solid tumor such as melanoma, head and neck, liver or kidney cancer. The CDR3 DNA follows: TGTGCCAGCAGCCAAGATGCAGGGGGGCCTTCCTACGAGCAGTACTTC. As protein: CASSQDAGGPSYEQYF.